This T cell receptor beta chain was sequenced in a study of blood T cell repertoires in COVID-19 (TCRdb year 2020). Concerning the study at large: Samples covering the acute and convalescent phases of COVID-19 were provided by collaborators in the United States, Italy and Spain. The repertoires were made available in a free public database intended to serve as a resource for research on the immune response to SARS-CoV-2. The prospective study material was composed of cDNA or gDNA derived from T cells, B-cell-depleted T cells, or PBMCs. Deeply sampled blood TCRbeta repertoires from subjects exposed to, actively infected with, or recovered from COVID-19 were included in the dataset. Where available, HLA class I and class II types were taken from metadata supplied by the sample provider and were not determined by assay-based typing. A de-identified subject ID, COVID-19 status, age in years and sex were almost always included in the sample metadata. Samples were obtained from the ongoing ImmuneRACE study (first 160 participants) and from 1,200 or so subjects provided by 6 global collaborators.

Beyond this particular receptor, the publication reports: The quantity of clinical and demographic metadata differed by source and by participant and was supplied without curation.

In the prospective study, participants were about 18 to 100 years old, resided in about two dozen geographic areas of the United States, and were enrolled through a virtual design. In the prospective study, cohorts were assigned on the basis of participant-reported clinical history obtained from a screening survey and a study questionnaire. ImmuneRACE Cohort 3 recovered participants were defined by two consecutive negative NP/OP PCR tests, healthcare professional clearance, or symptom resolution. In the prospective study, whole blood, serum and a nasopharyngeal or oropharyngeal swab were collected from each participant by mobile phlebotomists. Participants in the prospective study had the option to provide additional blood draws and questionnaires over a 2-month period. Prospective study blood samples were shipped either frozen or at room temperature before DNA extraction. With respect to this clone: It has no known antigen specificity. Per-nucleotide qualities are absent, and no much larger clonotype sits a single base away.

The immunoSEQ Assay, a bias-controlled multiplex PCR, was used to amplify TCRbeta CDR3 regions from genomic DNA. Per the original workflow: Within the assay, amplification of reference gene primers was used to estimate how many nucleated cells each sample contained. To quantify the absolute abundance of each unique TCRbeta CDR3 rearrangement, sequence reads were collapsed and filtered. For each sample, productive Simpson clonality was calculated as the square root of Simpson's diversity index across productive rearrangements. The clones in this table, taken by TCRdb from immuneACCESS, are in-frame only. Not every clone is retained; where verified, under half of the shortfall comes from an unresolved V gene, and the cause of the rest is unknown. Clonal size and the V and J genes are those of that table, whereas D and trimming came from the DNA. The sample has about 180,000 clones on record, around 85% of them singletons. The ten largest clonotypes hold roughly 6% of the sample.

From a lookup of the germline V gene, CDR1 and CDR2 are MNHEY and SVGAGI. Relative to germline, V is 5 bases shorter and J is 3 bases shorter, with 12 bases between their ends. The CDR3 holds 14 amino acids from the cysteine to the phenylalanine. Only the CDR3 DNA is retained, 42 bases long and in frame from the first base. The receptor chain draws on TRBV6-5 and TRBJ2-3, and possibly TRBD2, on 5 matching bases. Sequenced material: PBMCs or T cells enriched from blood (not recorded which). This sequence originates from a man aged 40-50 years who had recovered from COVID-19. The nucleotide sequence is given as TGTGCCAGCAGTAACGGGGTTTTGACAGATACGCAGTATTTT. The encoded protein is CASSNGVLTDTQYF.